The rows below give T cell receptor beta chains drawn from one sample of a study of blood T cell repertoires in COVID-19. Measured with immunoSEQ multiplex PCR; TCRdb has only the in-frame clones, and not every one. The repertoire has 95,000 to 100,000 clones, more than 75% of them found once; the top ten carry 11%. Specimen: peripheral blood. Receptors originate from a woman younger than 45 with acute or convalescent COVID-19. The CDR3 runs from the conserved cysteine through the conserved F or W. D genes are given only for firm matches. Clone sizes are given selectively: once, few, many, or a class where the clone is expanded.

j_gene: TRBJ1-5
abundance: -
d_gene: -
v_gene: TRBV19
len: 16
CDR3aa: CASSRGVPGVNQPQHF
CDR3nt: TGTGCCAGTAGTAGGGGCGTTCCAGGGGTCAATCAGCCCCAGCATTTT

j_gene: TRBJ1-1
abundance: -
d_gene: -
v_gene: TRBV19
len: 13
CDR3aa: CASTKQMNTEAFF
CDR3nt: TGTGCCAGTACAAAGCAAATGAACACTGAAGCTTTCTTT

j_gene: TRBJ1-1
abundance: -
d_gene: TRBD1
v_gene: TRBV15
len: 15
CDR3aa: CATSREPGGNTEAFF
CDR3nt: TGTGCCACCAGCAGAGAGCCAGGGGGGAACACTGAAGCTTTCTTT

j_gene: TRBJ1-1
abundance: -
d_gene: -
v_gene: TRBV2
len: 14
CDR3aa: CASSVGRASTEAFF
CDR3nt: TGTGCCAGCAGTGTGGGCAGGGCGAGCACTGAAGCTTTCTTT

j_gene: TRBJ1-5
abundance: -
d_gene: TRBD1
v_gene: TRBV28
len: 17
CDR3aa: CASSLPVRQGHNQPQHF
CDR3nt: TGTGCCAGCAGTTTACCGGTTCGACAGGGCCATAATCAGCCCCAGCATTTT

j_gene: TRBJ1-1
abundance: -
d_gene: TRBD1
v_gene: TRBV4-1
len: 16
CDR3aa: CASSPQAGQVNTEAFF
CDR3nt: TGCGCCAGCAGCCCTCAGGCTGGACAGGTTAACACTGAAGCTTTCTTT

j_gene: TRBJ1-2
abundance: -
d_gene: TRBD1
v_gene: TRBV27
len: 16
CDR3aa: CASSLSQGLGNYGYTF
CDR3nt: TGTGCCAGCAGTTTATCACAGGGGCTAGGCAACTATGGCTACACCTTC

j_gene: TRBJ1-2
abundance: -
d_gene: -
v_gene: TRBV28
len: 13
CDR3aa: CASSLDLSHGYTF
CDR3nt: TGTGCCAGCAGCTTGGATCTTAGCCATGGCTACACCTTC

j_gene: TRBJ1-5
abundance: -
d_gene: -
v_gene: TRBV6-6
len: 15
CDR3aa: CASSYSRQINQPQHF
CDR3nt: TGTGCCAGCAGTTACTCGCGGCAGATAAATCAGCCCCAGCATTTT

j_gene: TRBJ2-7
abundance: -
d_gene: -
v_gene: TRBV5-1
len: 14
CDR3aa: CASSNVGMGGEQYF
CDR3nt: TGCGCCAGCAGCAACGTGGGGATGGGGGGCGAGCAGTACTTC

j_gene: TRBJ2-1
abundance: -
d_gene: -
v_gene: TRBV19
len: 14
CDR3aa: CASSISGSYNEQFF
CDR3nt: TGTGCCAGTAGTATTTCTGGCAGTTACAATGAGCAGTTCTTC

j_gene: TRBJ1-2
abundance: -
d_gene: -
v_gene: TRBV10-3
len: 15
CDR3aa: CAISESFDKDYGYTF
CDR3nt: TGTGCCATCAGTGAGTCTTTTGACAAGGACTATGGCTACACCTTC

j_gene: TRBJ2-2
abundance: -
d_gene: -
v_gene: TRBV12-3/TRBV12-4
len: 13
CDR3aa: CASERGGTGELFF
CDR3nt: TGTGCCAGCGAAAGGGGGGGCACCGGGGAGCTGTTTTTT

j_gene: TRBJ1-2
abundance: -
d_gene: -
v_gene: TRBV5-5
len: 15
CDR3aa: CASSPQRGLPGGYTF
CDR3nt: TGTGCCAGCAGCCCCCAGCGGGGCCTACCGGGGGGCTACACCTTC

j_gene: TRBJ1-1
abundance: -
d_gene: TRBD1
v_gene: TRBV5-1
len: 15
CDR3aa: CASSPQGLRNTEAFF
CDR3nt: TGCGCCAGCAGCCCACAGGGGCTCAGAAACACTGAAGCTTTCTTT

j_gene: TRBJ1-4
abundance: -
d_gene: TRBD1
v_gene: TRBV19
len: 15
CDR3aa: CASSPYSGGREKLFF
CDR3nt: TGTGCCAGTAGTCCCTACTCAGGGGGCAGAGAAAAACTGTTTTTT

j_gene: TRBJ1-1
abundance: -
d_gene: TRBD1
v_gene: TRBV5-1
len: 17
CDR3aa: CASSLHGTGSLNTEAFF
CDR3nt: TGCGCCAGCAGCTTACACGGGACAGGGAGTTTGAACACTGAAGCTTTCTTT

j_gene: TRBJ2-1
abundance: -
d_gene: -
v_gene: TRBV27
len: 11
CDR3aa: CASGTGNEQFF
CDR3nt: TGTGCCAGCGGTACAGGGAATGAGCAGTTCTTC

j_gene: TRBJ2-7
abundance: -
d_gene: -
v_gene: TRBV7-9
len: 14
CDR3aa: CASSLGVGPSEQYF
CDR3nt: TGTGCCAGCAGCTTAGGGGTGGGGCCGAGCGAGCAGTACTTC

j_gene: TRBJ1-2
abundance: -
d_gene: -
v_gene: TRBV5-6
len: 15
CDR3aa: CASSRTGLGGYGYTF
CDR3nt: TGTGCCAGCAGCCGAACCGGGCTGGGAGGCTATGGCTACACCTTC

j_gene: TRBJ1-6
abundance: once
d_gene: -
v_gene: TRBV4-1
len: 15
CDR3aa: CASSQEPTGNSPLHF
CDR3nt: TGCGCCAGCAGCCAAGAGCCGACAGGAAATTCACCCCTCCACTTT

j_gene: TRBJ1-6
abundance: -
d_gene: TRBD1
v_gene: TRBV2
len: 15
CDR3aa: CARGQGDSYNSPLHF
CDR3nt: TGTGCCAGGGGACAGGGAGACTCCTATAATTCACCCCTCCACTTT